This TCR beta chain was retrieved from a study of cytomegalovirus exposure and HLA in healthy donors. Study conclusions and caveats: Sequencing artifact likely explains a cluster of highly shared sequence variants. Later analysis identified a missense DCLRE1C variant that was linked to TCR beta V- and J-gene trimming.

In regard to this clone: Its antigen is currently unknown.

Researchers ran the PCR with 60 Vbeta and 13 Jbeta primers. Generated by immunoSEQ multiplex PCR, the TCRdb table keeps only in-frame clones and is missing some. The profile covers about 150,000 clones, with roughly three quarters appearing a single time and roughly 8% taken by the ten largest. The CDR3 totals 18 residues. Trimming took off 0 bases at V and 7 bases at J, with 22 bases between the two ends. The germline CDR1 and CDR2 sequences are LGHNT and FRNRAP. The chain links TRBV12-5 to TRBJ2-1; TRBD2 is a possible D gene (5 bases). The source is a man aged 30 to 45 in good health and CMV-seropositive. Sequenced: PBMCs. CDR3 coding DNA: TGTGCTAGTGGTTTGGTACTAGTAGCGAGCGTCATCAGAAATGAGCAGTTCTTC. This encodes CASGLVLVASVIRNEQFF.